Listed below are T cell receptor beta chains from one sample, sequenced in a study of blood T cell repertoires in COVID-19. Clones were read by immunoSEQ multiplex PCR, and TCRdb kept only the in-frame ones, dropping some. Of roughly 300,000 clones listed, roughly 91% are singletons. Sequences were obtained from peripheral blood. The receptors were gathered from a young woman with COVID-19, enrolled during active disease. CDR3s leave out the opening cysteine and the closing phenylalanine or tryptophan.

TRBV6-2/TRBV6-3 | ASSYGGTSGALFSGANVLT
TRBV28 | ASTVGTGRGNTEAF
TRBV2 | ASRPQGVGGYT
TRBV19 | ASSAQGRNTEAF
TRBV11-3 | ASSEDWPVTQY
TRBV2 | ASSEATSGGPTDTQY
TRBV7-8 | ASRSDRLANQPQH
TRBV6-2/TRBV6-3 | ASSVTEENTEAF
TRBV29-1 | SVGRTSGSTDTQY
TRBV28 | ASSLDRPQPQH
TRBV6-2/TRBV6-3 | ASSPTEGTGANVLT
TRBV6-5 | VSSPRYGYT
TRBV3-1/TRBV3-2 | ASSPLRVGGTEAF
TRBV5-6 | ASSQTGDGNTIY
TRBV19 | ASSRSQGINEQF
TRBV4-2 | ASSQGGNAYTEAF
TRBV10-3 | AIRAEGVETQY
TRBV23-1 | ASSQRRVEAIMGQQF
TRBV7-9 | ASSLGSQRKNMNTEAF
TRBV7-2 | ASSLYRDNEQF
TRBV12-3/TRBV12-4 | ASSFEGADTQY
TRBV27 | ASSFRLAGADTQY
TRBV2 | ASSELRTVMNTEAF
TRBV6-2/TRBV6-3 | ASSSDEAQPQH
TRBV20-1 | SAGVPNTIY
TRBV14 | ASSHRGSNTGELF
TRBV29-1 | STDTGFSYNEQF